These T cell receptor beta chains were read from a single sample in a study of blood T cell repertoires in COVID-19. Sequenced by immunoSEQ multiplex PCR; TCRdb stores in-frame clones only, minus some. The sample has 90,000 or so clones; around nine tenths are singletons. Sequenced sample: peripheral blood. These receptors all stem from a man at least 80 years old with active or convalescent COVID-19. Both conserved end residues are part of each CDR3. Each record gives: D gene, V gene, J gene, clone size, CDR3 protein, CDR3 DNA. The D gene is left open where the match is weak. Only part of the rows carry a size: once, few, many, or a class if the clone is expanded.

>-|TRBV27|TRBJ1-6|-
CASSITGSYNSPLHF
TGTGCCAGCAGTATAACGGGCTCCTATAATTCACCCCTCCACTTT
>TRBD1|TRBV28|TRBJ1-2|-
CASSPGQGSSGYTF
TGTGCCAGCAGTCCGGGACAGGGGTCCTCTGGCTACACCTTC
>TRBD1|TRBV5-1|TRBJ2-7|once
CASRRGQGHEQYF
TGCGCCAGCAGGCGTGGACAGGGGCACGAGCAGTACTTC
>-|TRBV3-1/TRBV3-2|TRBJ1-1|-
CASSQAGENTEAFF
TGTGCCAGCAGCCAAGCAGGGGAGAACACTGAAGCTTTCTTT
>TRBD2|TRBV5-1|TRBJ2-3|-
CASSLGASGSSNTDTQYF
TGCGCCAGCAGCTTGGGGGCTAGCGGGAGCAGTAATACAGATACGCAGTATTTT
>TRBD1|TRBV19|TRBJ1-2|-
CASRPPTGTAYGYTF
TGTGCCAGTAGACCACCCACGGGGACAGCCTATGGCTACACCTTC
>TRBD1|TRBV3-1/TRBV3-2|TRBJ2-1|-
CASSSYLQGAQRNEQFF
TGTGCCAGCAGCTCCTACCTACAGGGGGCGCAACGCAATGAGCAGTTCTTC
>-|TRBV25-1|TRBJ1-1|-
CASKQGSLKAFF
TGTGCCAGCAAACAGGGTTCACTGAAAGCTTTCTTT
>-|TRBV3-1/TRBV3-2|TRBJ2-1|-
CASSQVRNEQFF
TGTGCCAGCAGCCAAGTGCGCAATGAGCAGTTCTTC
>-|TRBV5-4|TRBJ2-1|-
CASSLRSGNEQFF
TGTGCCAGCAGCTTGAGGTCGGGCAATGAGCAGTTCTTC
>TRBD1|TRBV7-2|TRBJ1-2|once
CASSWSGTGYGYTF
TGTGCCAGCAGCTGGTCCGGGACAGGGTATGGCTACACCTTC
>TRBD2|TRBV19|TRBJ2-7|-
CASSSKNGRSYEQYF
TGTGCCAGTAGTAGTAAGAACGGGAGGTCCTACGAGCAGTACTTC
>-|TRBV6-5|TRBJ1-4|once
CASRSLGLVEKLFF
TGTGCCAGCAGGAGTCTTGGGCTGGTTGAAAAACTGTTTTTT
>-|TRBV6-5|TRBJ1-4|-
CASSRPGQGEKLFF
TGTGCCAGCAGCAGACCGGGACAAGGGGAAAAACTGTTTTTT
>TRBD1|TRBV2|TRBJ2-2|few
CASSILGQGRTGELFF
TGTGCCAGCAGTATTCTCGGACAGGGGAGGACCGGGGAGCTGTTTTTT
>-|TRBV4-2|TRBJ1-2|once
CASSQDGANYGYTF
TGTGCCAGCAGCCAAGACGGAGCTAACTATGGCTACACCTTC
>TRBD1|TRBV6-1|TRBJ2-7|once
CASSEALPGTGGSEQYF
TGTGCCAGCAGTGAAGCGCTTCCCGGGACAGGGGGATCCGAGCAGTACTTC
>TRBD1|TRBV15|TRBJ1-2|-
CATSRGRDSYGYTF
TGTGCCACCAGCAGAGGCCGGGACAGCTATGGCTACACCTTC
>TRBD2|TRBV18|TRBJ2-7|-
CASSPSGSSYEQYF
TGTGCCAGCTCACCTAGCGGGAGTTCCTACGAGCAGTACTTC
>TRBD2|TRBV20-1|TRBJ2-1|-
CSASGTSGRGQFF
TGCAGTGCTAGTGGGACTAGCGGGAGGGGGCAGTTCTTC
>TRBD1|TRBV5-4|TRBJ2-2|few
CASSLAGTGAGELFF
TGTGCCAGCAGCTTGGCCGGGACAGGGGCCGGGGAGCTGTTTTTT
>-|TRBV5-4|TRBJ2-7|-
CASSETSREQYF
TGTGCCAGCAGCGAAACTAGTCGCGAGCAGTACTTC
>-|TRBV7-8|TRBJ2-7|-
CATQRDTDSYEQYF
TGTGCCACCCAGAGGGACACCGACTCCTACGAGCAGTACTTC
>-|TRBV9|TRBJ2-1|-
CASSVDRDHEQFF
TGTGCCAGCAGCGTGGATCGGGATCATGAGCAGTTCTTC
>-|TRBV29-1|TRBJ1-1|few
CSAHAGQRGTEAFF
TGCAGCGCCCACGCCGGACAGAGGGGCACTGAAGCTTTCTTT
>TRBD1|TRBV29-1|TRBJ2-5|-
CSVNSGTGGRETQYF
TGCAGCGTAAATTCCGGGACAGGGGGTAGAGAGACCCAGTACTTC
>TRBD1|TRBV12-3/TRBV12-4|TRBJ2-7|-
CASSRDSSYEQYF
TGTGCCAGCAGTCGGGACAGCTCCTACGAGCAGTACTTC
>-|TRBV18|TRBJ1-5|-
CASSPRGGAGNQPQHF
TGTGCCAGCTCACCACGGGGGGGCGCGGGCAATCAGCCCCAGCATTTT
>TRBD2|TRBV4-3|TRBJ2-1|-
CASSQGNSGPYNEQFF
TGCGCCAGCAGCCAAGGGAATAGCGGGCCCTACAATGAGCAGTTCTTC
>-|TRBV2|TRBJ1-1|-
CASSPQNMNTEAFF
TGTGCCAGCAGTCCACAGAACATGAACACTGAAGCTTTCTTT
>-|TRBV5-1|TRBJ2-2|-
CASSSQGDTGELFF
TGCGCCAGCAGCAGTCAGGGCGACACCGGGGAGCTGTTTTTT
>TRBD2|TRBV5-4|TRBJ2-1|-
CASSSTSGRENEQFF
TGTGCCAGCAGCTCGACTAGCGGGAGGGAGAATGAGCAGTTCTTC
>-|TRBV4-2|TRBJ1-5|-
CASSQEQGSNQPQHF
TGTGCCAGCAGCCAAGAACAGGGTAGTAATCAGCCCCAGCATTTT
>-|TRBV19|TRBJ2-1|-
CASSLTESSYNEQFF
TGTGCCAGTTCGCTGACAGAGAGCTCCTACAATGAGCAGTTCTTC
>-|TRBV7-2|TRBJ2-7|-
CASSLELGSSYEQYF
TGTGCCAGCAGCTTAGAACTAGGGAGCTCCTACGAGCAGTACTTC
>TRBD1|TRBV5-8|TRBJ1-4|-
CASSIRDRAEKLFF
TGTGCCAGCAGTATCCGGGACAGGGCAGAAAAACTGTTTTTT
>TRBD1|TRBV28|TRBJ1-2|-
CASSSDRVGYTF
TGTGCCAGCAGTTCAGACAGGGTAGGCTACACCTTC
>-|TRBV5-4|TRBJ2-3|few
CASSLARGTDTQYF
TGTGCCAGCAGCTTGGCCAGGGGCACAGATACGCAGTATTTT
>TRBD1|TRBV6-5|TRBJ2-3|-
CASSRGTVSDTQYF
TGTGCCAGCAGTCGAGGGACAGTTTCAGATACGCAGTATTTT
>-|TRBV28|TRBJ1-5|-
CASIDPGGASNQPQHF
TGTGCCAGCATCGACCCAGGAGGGGCCAGCAATCAGCCCCAGCATTTT
>TRBD1|TRBV6-1|TRBJ2-7|-
CASSETGQGPVKGYF
TGTGCCAGCAGTGAAACGGGACAGGGGCCAGTTAAGGGGTACTTC
>-|TRBV4-1|TRBJ1-1|-
CASSPQWEVRTEAFF
TGCGCCAGCAGCCCGCAATGGGAGGTAAGAACTGAAGCTTTCTTT
>-|TRBV11-2|TRBJ2-7|few
CASSPRTIVSEQYF
TGTGCCAGCAGCCCACGGACAATCGTGTCCGAGCAGTACTTC
>TRBD1|TRBV5-1|TRBJ1-2|-
CASSPQGTGASYGYTF
TGCGCCAGCAGCCCCCAAGGGACAGGGGCGAGCTATGGCTACACCTTC
>TRBD2|TRBV11-2|TRBJ2-2|few
CASSSYASGTNTGELFF
TGTGCCAGCAGCTCTTACGCTAGCGGGACGAACACCGGGGAGCTGTTTTTT
>TRBD2|TRBV3-1/TRBV3-2|TRBJ2-1|-
CASSRLAGGPNEQFF
TGTGCCAGCAGCCGACTAGCGGGAGGGCCCAATGAGCAGTTCTTC
>-|TRBV2|TRBJ2-3|-
CASGQSRWGTDTQYF
TGTGCCAGCGGACAGTCCCGGTGGGGCACAGATACGCAGTATTTT
>TRBD2|TRBV28|TRBJ2-7|-
CASNPMEASGLIEQYF
TGTGCCAGCAACCCCATGGAGGCTAGCGGACTAATCGAGCAGTACTTC
>TRBD1|TRBV5-1|TRBJ2-5|-
CASSRGTEGETQYF
TGCGCCAGCAGCCGTGGGACAGAGGGAGAGACCCAGTACTTC
>TRBD2|TRBV7-2|TRBJ2-1|-
CASSLASGLSNNEQFF
TGTGCCAGCAGCTTAGCTAGCGGGCTTTCTAACAATGAGCAGTTCTTC
>TRBD2|TRBV7-2|TRBJ2-1|-
CASSPQVAGHEQFF
TGTGCCAGCAGCCCCCAAGTAGCGGGCCATGAGCAGTTCTTC
>TRBD2|TRBV19|TRBJ2-1|-
CASSTGGRVLYNEQFF
TGTGCCAGTAGTACGGGCGGGAGGGTTCTTTACAATGAGCAGTTCTTC
>-|TRBV11-1|TRBJ1-5|-
CASSLSGAGQPQHF
TGTGCCAGCAGCTTATCAGGGGCAGGGCAGCCCCAGCATTTT
>-|TRBV7-2|TRBJ2-5|-
CASSLARLEKETQYF
TGTGCCAGCAGCTTAGCGCGACTAGAAAAAGAGACCCAGTACTTC
>TRBD2|TRBV11-1|TRBJ2-7|-
CASGNGRAYEQYF
TGTGCCAGCGGCAACGGGAGGGCCTACGAGCAGTACTTC
>-|TRBV4-3|TRBJ2-5|-
CASSQDSRETQYF
TGCGCCAGCAGCCAGGACAGTAGAGAGACCCAGTACTTC
>TRBD1|TRBV5-1|TRBJ1-1|-
CASSLGQGAQAFF
TGCGCCAGCAGCTTGGGTCAGGGGGCGCAAGCTTTCTTT
>TRBD1|TRBV5-6|TRBJ1-5|-
CASSNRGSNQPQHF
TGTGCCAGCAGCAACAGGGGATCCAATCAGCCCCAGCATTTT
>-|TRBV11-2|TRBJ1-5|-
CASSLAGDQPQHF
TGTGCCAGCAGCTTAGCGGGGGATCAGCCCCAGCATTTT